A selection of T cell receptor beta chains follows, all from one sample in a study of shared clonotypes between healthy human individuals. Assay: immunoSEQ multiplex PCR; the TCRdb copy retains only in-frame clones and omits some. The table has around 1.5 million clones, 95% to 99% seen once. Sequencing was carried out using naive CD4+ T cells sorted from blood. Receptor source: a young man in good health. Each CDR3 is given with its conserved first and last residue. A D gene is named only where the DNA matches it firmly. Rows give clone size only sometimes, using once, few, many, or a class for an expanded clone.

D gene	clone size	V gene	J gene	CDR3 protein	CDR3 DNA
.	.	TRBV6-1	TRBJ2-5	CASSERETQYF	TGTGCCAGCAGTGAAAGAGAGACCCAGTACTTC
.	.	TRBV5-4	TRBJ2-3	CASSPPGEDTQYF	TGTGCCAGCAGCCCCCCGGGAGAAGATACGCAGTATTTT
TRBD2	.	TRBV18	TRBJ2-1	CASSLVGGPFNEQFF	TGTGCCAGCTCACTAGTGGGAGGGCCGTTCAATGAGCAGTTCTTC
.	.	TRBV2	TRBJ1-3	CASSADSGNTIYF	TGTGCCAGCAGTGCGGACTCTGGAAACACCATATATTTT
TRBD2	.	TRBV11-2	TRBJ2-1	CASSQPGLAYNEQFF	TGTGCCAGCAGTCAACCGGGACTAGCGTACAATGAGCAGTTCTTC
TRBD2	.	TRBV7-8	TRBJ2-1	CASSFSSGRPSSYNEQFF	TGTGCCAGCAGCTTCTCCAGCGGGAGGCCGAGCTCCTACAATGAGCAGTTCTTC
TRBD2	once	TRBV29-1	TRBJ2-5	CSVELAGRGLGAQYF	TGCAGCGTTGAACTAGCGGGACGCGGTTTGGGCGCCCAGTACTTC
TRBD2	.	TRBV7-2	TRBJ2-3	CASSPSNQREQYF	TGTGCCAGCAGCCCATCCAATCAGCGGGAGCAGTATTTT
TRBD1	.	TRBV19	TRBJ2-4	CASSMGQGAKVYF	TGTGCCAGTAGTATGGGACAGGGGGCGAAGGTGTACTTC
TRBD2	.	TRBV28	TRBJ2-7	CASIRSGSASYEQYF	TGTGCCAGCATTCGTAGCGGGAGCGCCTCCTACGAGCAGTACTTC
.	.	TRBV10-3	TRBJ2-2	CAIAKNTGELFF	TGTGCCATAGCGAAGAACACCGGGGAGCTGTTTTTT
.	.	TRBV25-1	TRBJ2-3	CASSVKRGGSLHTDTQYF	TGTGCCAGCAGTGTCAAGAGGGGGGGCTCGCTTCACACAGATACGCAGTATTTT
TRBD1	.	TRBV7-8	TRBJ1-1	CASSPGQGDTEAFF	TGTGCCAGCAGCCCGGGACAGGGAGACACTGAAGCTTTCTTT
.	.	TRBV27	TRBJ2-1	CASTKRGGTYNEQFF	TGTGCCAGCACCAAAAGAGGGGGGACGTACAATGAGCAGTTCTTC
.	.	TRBV6-5	TRBJ2-7	CASSYSPVGVAYEQYF	TGTGCCAGCAGTTACTCCCCGGTAGGGGTCGCCTACGAGCAGTACTTC
.	once	TRBV7-2	TRBJ2-5	CASSLSRDSGQETQYF	TGTGCCAGCAGCTTATCCCGTGATAGCGGACAAGAGACCCAGTACTTC
.	.	TRBV18	TRBJ1-1	CASSRGPERDTEAFF	TGTGCCAGCTCACGGGGGCCAGAAAGGGACACTGAAGCTTTCTTT
TRBD1	.	TRBV6-6	TRBJ2-6	CASTGTARSGANVLTF	TGTGCCAGCACTGGGACAGCGCGCTCTGGGGCCAACGTCCTGACTTTC
TRBD1	.	TRBV18	TRBJ2-3	CASSSGQGASSTDTQYF	TGTGCCAGCTCGTCGGGACAGGGGGCTTCTAGCACAGATACGCAGTATTTT
TRBD2	.	TRBV28	TRBJ2-1	CASSLLIRASGSYEQFF	TGTGCCAGCAGTTTATTAATACGGGCTAGCGGGAGCTATGAGCAGTTCTTC
TRBD2	.	TRBV9	TRBJ2-1	CASSRTSANNEQFF	TGTGCCAGCAGCCGGACTAGCGCCAATAATGAGCAGTTCTTC
TRBD2	once	TRBV7-3	TRBJ2-7	CASSLSSSGSYEQYF	TGTGCCAGCAGCTTATCCTCTAGCGGGAGCTACGAGCAGTACTTC
.	.	TRBV7-3	TRBJ2-2	CASSLSPVRLIANTGELFF	TGTGCCAGCAGCTTAAGTCCAGTCCGGTTAATCGCGAACACCGGGGAGCTGTTTTTT
.	.	TRBV5-6	TRBJ2-7	CASSLAQAYGSYEQYF	TGTGCCAGCAGCTTGGCGCAGGCATACGGCTCCTACGAGCAGTACTTC
.	.	TRBV28	TRBJ1-1	CASSYRPTEAFF	TGTGCCAGCAGTTACCGTCCTACTGAAGCTTTCTTT
TRBD2	.	TRBV27	TRBJ2-7	CASRGLAPVSYEQYF	TGTGCCAGCAGGGGACTAGCGCCCGTCTCCTACGAGCAGTACTTC
.	.	TRBV18	TRBJ1-5	CASSPLGSNQPQHF	TGTGCCAGCTCACCGTTGGGTAGCAATCAGCCCCAGCATTTT
TRBD2	.	TRBV4-3	TRBJ2-1	CASSQEPGLAGFGEQFF	TGCGCCAGCAGCCAGGAGCCGGGACTAGCGGGATTTGGTGAGCAGTTCTTC
.	.	TRBV28	TRBJ1-2	CASSVLKLANYGYTF	TGTGCCAGCAGTGTTTTGAAGTTAGCTAACTATGGCTACACCTTC
TRBD2	once	TRBV27	TRBJ2-7	CASSLRLAERYEQYF	TGTGCCAGCAGTTTGAGACTAGCGGAGAGATACGAGCAGTACTTC
TRBD2	.	TRBV11-2	TRBJ2-1	CASSSRQLAGVTYEQFF	TGTGCCAGCAGCTCTCGGCAACTAGCGGGAGTCACGTATGAGCAGTTCTTC
.	once	TRBV19	TRBJ1-4	CASSIPSRAGDEKLFF	TGTGCCAGTAGTATACCCAGCCGGGCGGGGGATGAAAAACTGTTTTTT